One sample yielded the 2 T cell receptor beta chains listed below, sequenced in a study of PD-L1 blockade in urothelial cancer. Some clones are missing from TCRdb's copy, which holds only in-frame ones; the method was immunoSEQ multiplex PCR. The sample gives about 84,000 clones, 82% of which show up once; 9% to 9.5% is in the top ten. Here the sequenced sample was PBMCs, taken around atezolizumab (anti-PD-L1) treatment. Every receptor here comes from a man aged 70-80 years with urothelial cancer.

The rearrangement uses TRBV2 and TRBJ2-3, with D unresolved. The V gene's germline CDR1 is SNHLY and CDR2 FYNNEI. Between the trimmed V and J ends, which lost 9 bases and 4 bases, there was a span of 8 bases. The CDR3 loop spans 11 amino acids. CDR3: CASFFADTQYF. The DNA for the CDR3 is TGTGCCAGTTTCTTCGCAGATACGCAGTATTTT.

The V and J genes are TRBV7-9 and TRBJ2-2, with D unclear. In germline, CDR1 is SEHNR, CDR2 FQNEAQ (reference sequence). The CDR3 consists of 16 residues. Trimming left V 5 bases short and J 5 bases short, with 18 bases between. CDR3 protein: CASSPYGGSRTGELFF. The CDR3 region has the DNA TGTGCCAGCAGCCCATACGGCGGTTCTAGGACCGGGGAGCTGTTTTTT.